Each of the 29 T cell receptor beta chains below was sequenced from the same sample in a study of blood T cells in healthy people across ages. Through a sample-barcoded 5' primer and a J-beta primer mix, a second PCR was run for roughly 7 to 12 cycles. TCRdb re-called the 5' RACE reads through MiXCR, storing one row per CDR3 protein. The sample includes 1,800,000 or so distinct CDR3 sequences, 30% to 40% seen only once; the top ten take roughly 24%. Sample: blood. Receptor source: a human donor in good health.

The rearrangement joins TRBV7-8 to TRBJ1-4, with 8 bases fitting TRBD1. The V segment lost 9 bases and the J segment 0 bases; nucleotides outside the gene matches: 12. The CDR3 runs to 17 residues. In germline, CDR1 is SGHVS, CDR2 FQNEAQ. CDR3 loop: CASTQGGFSATNEKLFF. The CDR3 DNA reads as TGTGCCAGTACACAGGGGGGGTTTTCGGCAACTAATGAAAAACTGTTTTTT.

In DNA, the CDR3 is TGCGCCAGCAGCCAAGGTAGGAGGACAGATACGCAGTATTTT. It translates to CASSQGRRTDTQYF. This rearrangement joins TRBV4-1 to TRBJ2-3, with D tentatively TRBD2 (5 bases). CDR1 is MGHRA, CDR2 YSYEKL, per germline. The CDR3 contains 14 residues. V was trimmed by 1 base and J by 3 bases, leaving 8 bases between them.

This clonotype showed up just a few times. J is TRBJ2-7 and V is TRBV20-1; no reliable D call. Germline V lookup: CDR1 DFQATT, CDR2 SNEGSKA (reference sequence). This CDR3 spans 11 amino acids. V lost 5 bases and J 0 bases, leaving 5 bases between the germline ends. The CDR3 reads CSAELSYEQYF. In DNA, the CDR3 is TGCAGTGCTGAGCTCTCCTACGAGCAGTACTTC.

This clonotype was detected once. The chain joins TRBV4-3 to TRBJ2-1; D uncertain. The CDR3 loop spans 16 amino acids. CDR1 and CDR2 from the germline V gene are LGHNA and YSLEER. Trimming removed 0 bases from V and 1 base from J, with 10 bases in between. This chain's CDR3 is CASSQEYNPSYNEQFF. Written as DNA, the CDR3 is TGCGCCAGCAGCCAAGAATATAATCCATCCTACAATGAGCAGTTCTTC.

There are a few counts of this clonotype. V is TRBV10-3 and J is TRBJ1-3; D uncertain. CDR1 is ENHRY, CDR2 SYGVKD, per germline. This CDR3 region has 15 residues. The V and J ends lost 3 bases and 0 bases respectively, with 9 bases between them. The CDR3 sequence is CAISDHTLSGNTIYF. CDR3 DNA: TGTGCCATCAGTGATCACACCCTCTCTGGAAACACCATATATTTT.

The sample holds a few counts of this clonotype. This sequence joins TRBV20-1 and TRBJ1-1; D remains ambiguous. Trimming stripped 4 bases from V and 11 bases from J, with 11 bases between. Germline V lookup: CDR1 DFQATT, CDR2 SNEGSKA (reference sequence). CDR3 length: 10 amino acids. The CDR3 nucleotides are TGCAGTGCTACGATGGCGGGCGCTTTCTTT. Residues: CSATMAGAFF.

This clonotype was seen only a few times. This sequence joins TRBV20-1 and TRBJ2-5; D is ambiguous. This CDR3 has 11 amino acids. The V gene lost 5 bases and the J gene lost 0 bases, with 4 bases spanning the gap. CDR1 and CDR2 from the germline V gene are DFQATT and SNEGSKA (reference sequence). CDR3 protein: CSAQDQETQYF. CDR3 nucleotide sequence: TGCAGTGCTCAGGACCAAGAGACCCAGTACTTC.

The rearrangement joins TRBV7-8 to TRBJ2-3, with 13 bases matching TRBD2. J gave up 5 bases and V 3 bases, and 5 bases lay outside the gene matches. The CDR3 totals 16 residues. Germline V CDR1 and CDR2: SGHVS, FQNEAQ. The CDR3 loop reads CASSFRLAGGRDTQYF. The CDR3 region has the DNA TGTGCCAGCAGCTTCCGACTAGCGGGGGGCAGAGATACGCAGTATTTT.

The rearrangement uses TRBV6-1 and TRBJ1-5; perhaps TRBD1 as D (6 bases). The germline V gene encodes CDR1 MNHNS and CDR2 SASEGT. This CDR3 spans 16 amino acids. Deletions cut 7 bases from V and 4 bases from J, with 20 bases between. The CDR3 is CASIITPLDRNQPQHF. CDR3 DNA: TGTGCCAGCATTATAACGCCTTTAGACAGGAATCAGCCCCAGCATTTT.

V usage is TRBV29-1 and J usage is TRBJ2-7, with unresolved D. V lost 4 bases and J lost 2, with 6 bases in between. Germline V gene data show CDR1 as SQVTM and CDR2 as ANQGSEA. The CDR3 is 11 residues long. The CDR3: CSVARTYEQYF. The CDR3 DNA reads as TGCAGCGTTGCAAGGACCTACGAGCAGTACTTC.

This clonotype was observed a handful of times. This chain links TRBV10-3 with TRBJ2-5; D call uncertain. Germline CDR1 ENHRY, CDR2 SYGVKD. The V end was cut by 9 bases, the J end by 1 base, with 6 bases between. The CDR3 has 11 residues. The CDR3 DNA reads as TGTGCCATTGGCCTCCAAGAGACCCAGTACTTC. Protein product: CAIGLQETQYF.

In this sample, this clonotype turned up a few times. J is TRBJ2-3 and V is TRBV7-9; TRBD2 matches at 9 bases. CDR1 is SEHNR, CDR2 FQNEAQ, per germline (reference sequence). The CDR3 covers 16 residues. The junction had 9 bases not matched to a gene; V was cut back by 8 bases and J by 0 bases. The CDR3 is CASSGGGAESTDTQYF. The CDR3 region has the DNA TGTGCCAGCTCGGGCGGGGGGGCCGAAAGCACAGATACGCAGTATTTT.

The chain is built from TRBV7-3 and TRBJ2-3; 13 bases match TRBD2. The CDR3 is made up of 16 amino acids. J gave up 5 bases and V 5 bases, and 7 bases lay outside the gene matches. In germline, CDR1 is SGHTA, CDR2 FQGTGA. CDR3 region: CASSLSLAGGQDTQYF. CDR3 in DNA: TGTGCCAGCAGCCTATCACTAGCGGGGGGGCAAGATACGCAGTATTTT.

A word on this clonotype: Its ends do not fully match the called genes, so a read error is possible. The chain couples TRBV15 to TRBJ2-7; 7 bases align to TRBD1. The CDR3 sequence is 15 residues long. Germline CDR1 is LNHNV and CDR2 is YYDKDF (reference sequence). CDR3 sequence reads: CAASAPSQGDYEQYF. The CDR3 coding sequence is TGTGCCGCCAGCGCACCTTCGCAGGGGGACTACGAGCAGTACTTC.

The gene calls are TRBV5-1 and TRBJ2-1, with a tentative D call TRBD2 (5 bases). In germline, CDR1 is SGHRS, CDR2 YFSETQ. The CDR3 is 17 residues long. The ends were cut back, 5 bases at V and 2 bases at J, with 20 bases in the middle. As DNA, the CDR3 is TGCGCCAGCAGTTTGCGATTAGGGAGTATAACCTACAATGAGCAGTTCTTC. Encoded protein: CASSLRLGSITYNEQFF.

The rearrangement joins TRBV10-3 to TRBJ1-2; maybe TRBD1 (5 bases). V lost 6 bases to trimming and J lost 7 bases, with 18 bases between them. The V gene's germline CDR1 is ENHRY and CDR2 SYGVKD. There are 14 residues in the CDR3. The CDR3 loop is CAIRGEQIGVGYTF. CDR3 nucleotides: TGTGCCATCAGGGGGGAACAGATCGGGGTTGGCTACACCTTC.

The chain carries TRBV29-1 and TRBJ2-3, with D maybe TRBD1 (5 bases). Trimming took off 3 bases at V and 3 bases at J, with 10 bases between the two ends. The germline gives CDR1 SQVTM, CDR2 ANQGSEA. This CDR3 region has 13 residues. CDR3 DNA sequence: TGCAGCGTTGATAGAAGGGGAACAGATACGCAGTATTTT. Translated, it gives CSVDRRGTDTQYF.

The genes are TRBV12-3 or TRBV12-4 and TRBJ1-1; 9 bases align to TRBD1. The J segment lost 11 bases and the V segment lost 5 bases, leaving 6 bases of the junction unmatched. The CDR3 extends over 12 amino acids. The CDR3 sequence is CASSIQGAKAFF. As DNA, the CDR3 is TGTGCCAGCAGTATACAGGGGGCGAAGGCTTTCTTT.

V and J are TRBV6-5 and TRBJ1-4; 9 bases match TRBD1. Germline V gives CDR1 MNHEY, CDR2 SVGAGI. This CDR3 contains 15 residues. V lost 1 base and J lost 11; bases outside the gene matches: 8. In DNA form, the CDR3 reads TGTGCCAGCAGTTACTACGGGGGACAGGGTGATAAACTGTTTTTT. Protein: CASSYYGGQGDKLFF.

The sample holds many counts of this clonotype. A junction end diverges from the germline sequence, so it may reflect a read error. The rearrangement uses TRBV7-2 and TRBJ1-5; D is uncertain. CDR1 is SGHTA, CDR2 FQGNSA, per germline. The CDR3 is 13 amino acids. The CDR3: CASSLRADQPQHF. The CDR3, as DNA: TGCGCCAGCAGCCTCCGGGCGGACCAGCCCCAGCATTTT.

There are a few counts of this clonotype. This chain joins TRBV15 and TRBJ2-1; 9 positions agree with TRBD2. The length of the CDR3 is 18 residues. V shed 1 base, J shed 0 bases, and the junction held 7 bases outside the gene matches. Germline V gene data show CDR1 as LNHNV and CDR2 as YYDKDF (reference sequence). CDR3 nucleotides: TGTGCCACCAGCAGAGGGGGAAGCGGGGGGATCTCCTACAATGAGCAGTTCTTC. Translating gives CATSRGGSGGISYNEQFF.

V is TRBV4-1 and J is TRBJ1-5; D possibly corresponds to TRBD1 (5 bases). Germline lookup yields CDR1 MGHRA and CDR2 YSYEKL. Trimming left V 8 bases short and J 0 bases short, with 23 bases between. The CDR3 length is 18 residues. The chain's CDR3 is CASGPFGQGPYSNQPQHF. In DNA form, the CDR3 reads TGCGCCAGCGGCCCTTTTGGCCAGGGCCCATATAGCAATCAGCCCCAGCATTTT.

The chain links TRBV20-1 to TRBJ2-5; 11 bases fit TRBD1. The CDR3 loop spans 16 amino acids. The germline CDR1 and CDR2 sequences are DFQATT and SNEGSKA (reference sequence). Unmatched junction bases numbered 10, after V lost 5 bases and J lost 2 bases. CDR3 residues: CSALQGWDRGQETQYF. In DNA, the CDR3 is TGCAGTGCTCTCCAAGGGTGGGACAGGGGGCAAGAGACCCAGTACTTC.

The table lists this clonotype with a few counts. The rearrangement uses TRBV20-1 and TRBJ1-5; no clear D gene. Germline V gene sequence: CDR1 DFQATT, CDR2 SNEGSKA (reference sequence). The CDR3 is made up of 16 amino acids. The germline V and J ends were trimmed by 6 bases and 4 bases, with 22 bases remaining between them. Written as DNA, the CDR3 is TGCAGTGCCACCCAGGATTACCGGAGCTCGAATCAGCCCCAGCATTTT. Translation gives CSATQDYRSSNQPQHF.

The J gene is TRBJ2-1, the V gene TRBV20-1; D gene uncertain. The CDR3 is made up of 13 amino acids. V dropped 6 bases and J dropped 7 bases, with 16 bases sitting between them. Germline V lookup: CDR1 DFQATT, CDR2 SNEGSKA (reference sequence). CDR3 sequence: CSASSSSGNEQFF. CDR3 coding DNA: TGCAGTGCCAGTTCGTCATCCGGGAATGAGCAGTTCTTC.

This clonotype was counted a few times. The chain carries TRBV11-2 and TRBJ2-7; maybe TRBD2 (5 bases). CDR1 is SGHAT, CDR2 FQNNGV, per germline. The V end lost 8 bases, the J end lost 3 bases, and 8 bases lay between the germline ends. The CDR3 extends over 11 amino acids. CDR3 bases: TGTGCCAGCCTCAGCGGCTACGAGCAGTACTTC. It translates to CASLSGYEQYF.

There are many counts of this clonotype. This sequence joins TRBV11-3 and TRBJ2-3; tentatively, D is TRBD2 (5 bases). This CDR3 has 14 amino acids. The germline V gene encodes CDR1 SGHNT and CDR2 YENEEA. Trimming took off 3 bases at V and 2 bases at J, with 9 bases between the two ends. CDR3 DNA: TGTGCCAGCAGCTTTCGGACTGCCACAGATACGCAGTATTTT. Translating it yields CASSFRTATDTQYF. Full variable domain (remainder filled in from reference TRBV11-3 and TRBJ2-3): EAGVVQSPRYKIIEKKQPVAFWCNPISGHNTLYWYLQNLGQGPELLIRYENEEAVDDSQLPKDRFSAERLKGVDSTLKIQPAELGDSAVYLCASSFRTATDTQYFGPGTRLTVL.

This clonotype was detected only a few times. J is TRBJ2-4 and V is TRBV10-3, with D unclear. The end of the DNA is better explained by TRBJ2-7, so the J call may be wrong. CDR1 and CDR2 from the germline V gene are ENHRY and SYGVKD. CDR3 length: 12 amino acids. Here the CDR3 reads CAAGKEGYEQYF. The CDR3 nucleotides are TGTGCCGCAGGAAAGGAAGGCTACGAGCAGTACTTC.

The table lists this clonotype with a few counts. The chain links TRBV4-3 to TRBJ1-2; 9 bases fit TRBD1. Unmatched junction bases numbered 11, after V lost 6 bases and J lost 0 bases. The CDR3 length is 17 residues. Germline CDR1 LGHNA, CDR2 YSLEER. The CDR3 reads CASSRDRVELANYGYTF. CDR3 nucleotides: TGCGCCAGCAGTCGGGACAGGGTAGAGTTGGCTAACTATGGCTACACCTTC.